This section outlines one T cell receptor (beta chain) sequence together with its context. What it binds is not known. The data are from a study of CD4 T cells in relation to SARS-CoV-2 and coronaviruses. Before the COVID-19 pandemic, during about 2011-2019, CD4+ T cells were taken from unexposed donors. CD4+ T cells were isolated from the cells after more than 8 days of culture. Testing used SARS-CoV-2 S/N and four cold-coronavirus spikes on unexposed-donor CD4+ T cells, cells permitting. Findings of the study overall: SARS-CoV-2-driven expansion was significantly weaker in crossreactive than monoreactive clones.

TCRdb's copy holds only in-frame clones and misses some; the assay was immunoSEQ multiplex PCR. The profile shows about 26,000 clones, roughly four fifths of them singletons. V shed 8 bases and J 6 bases; nucleotides not matched to a gene: 9. This CDR3 spans 15 amino acids. CDR1 is SGHTA, CDR2 FQGNSA, per germline. Sequencing was done on a sample of CD4+ T cells from PBMCs, cultured in vitro. This TCR derives from a human donor in good health. This chain joins TRBV7-2 and TRBJ2-1; 11 bases match TRBD2. CDR3 sequence reads: CASSLAGGKGNEQFF. CDR3 coding DNA: TGTGCCAGCTCCTTAGCGGGAGGGAAAGGCAATGAGCAGTTCTTC.